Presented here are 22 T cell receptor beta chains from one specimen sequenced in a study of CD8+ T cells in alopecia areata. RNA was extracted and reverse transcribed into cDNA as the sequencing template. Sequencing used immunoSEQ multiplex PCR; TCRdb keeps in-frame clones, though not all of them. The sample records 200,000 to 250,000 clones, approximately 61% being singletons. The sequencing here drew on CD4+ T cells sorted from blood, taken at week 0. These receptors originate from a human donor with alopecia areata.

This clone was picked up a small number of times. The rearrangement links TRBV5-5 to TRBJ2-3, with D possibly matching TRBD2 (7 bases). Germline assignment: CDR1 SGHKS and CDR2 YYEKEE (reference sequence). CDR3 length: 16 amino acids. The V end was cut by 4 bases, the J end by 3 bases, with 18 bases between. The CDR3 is CASSPAAGRGTDTQYF. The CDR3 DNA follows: TGTGCCAGCAGCCCGGCCGCAGGGAGGGGGACAGATACGCAGTATTTT.

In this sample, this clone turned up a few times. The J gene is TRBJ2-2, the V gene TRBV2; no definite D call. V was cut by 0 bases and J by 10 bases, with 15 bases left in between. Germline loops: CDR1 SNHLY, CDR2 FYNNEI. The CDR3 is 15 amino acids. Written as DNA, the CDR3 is TGTGCCAGCAGTGAAGCGCGAGGAGTAGGCTTGGAGCTGTTTTTT. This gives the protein CASSEARGVGLELFF.

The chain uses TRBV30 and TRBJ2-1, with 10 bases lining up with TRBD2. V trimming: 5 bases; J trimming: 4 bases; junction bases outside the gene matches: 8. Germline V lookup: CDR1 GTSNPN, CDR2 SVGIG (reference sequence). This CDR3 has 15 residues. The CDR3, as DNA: TGTGCCTGGGGACGGGGACTAGCGCAGTACAATGAGCAGTTCTTC. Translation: CAWGRGLAQYNEQFF.

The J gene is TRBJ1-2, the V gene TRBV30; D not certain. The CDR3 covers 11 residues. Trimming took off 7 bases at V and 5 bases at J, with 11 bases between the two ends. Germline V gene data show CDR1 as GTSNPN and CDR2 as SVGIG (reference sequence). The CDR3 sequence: CAFTRPYGYTF. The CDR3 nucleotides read TGTGCCTTCACTCGGCCGTATGGCTACACCTTC.

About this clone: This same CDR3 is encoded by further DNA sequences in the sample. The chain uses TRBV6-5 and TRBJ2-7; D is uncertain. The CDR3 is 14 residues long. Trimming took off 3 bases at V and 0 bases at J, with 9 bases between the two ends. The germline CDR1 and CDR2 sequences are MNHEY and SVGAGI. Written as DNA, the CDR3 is TGTGCCAGCAGTTATGGGATCGGCTCCTACGAGCAGTACTTC. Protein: CASSYGIGSYEQYF.

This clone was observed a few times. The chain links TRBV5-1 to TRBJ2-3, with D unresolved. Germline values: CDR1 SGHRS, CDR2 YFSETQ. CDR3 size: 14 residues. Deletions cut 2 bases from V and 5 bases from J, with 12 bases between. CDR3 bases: TGCGCCAGCAGCTTTAGGCCAGGCGGAGATACGCAGTATTTT. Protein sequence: CASSFRPGGDTQYF.

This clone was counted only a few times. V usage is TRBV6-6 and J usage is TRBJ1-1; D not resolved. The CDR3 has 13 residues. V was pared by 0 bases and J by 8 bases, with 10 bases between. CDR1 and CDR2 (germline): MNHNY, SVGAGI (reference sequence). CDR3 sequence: CASSYSSLEEAFF. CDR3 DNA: TGTGCCAGCAGTTACTCGTCCCTCGAAGAAGCTTTCTTT.

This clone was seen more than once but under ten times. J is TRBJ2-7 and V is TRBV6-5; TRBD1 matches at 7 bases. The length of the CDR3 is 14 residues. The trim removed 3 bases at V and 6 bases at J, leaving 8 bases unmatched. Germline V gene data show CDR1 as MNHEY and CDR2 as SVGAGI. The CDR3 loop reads CASSYSRGRGEQYF. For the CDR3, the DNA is TGTGCCAGCAGTTATTCGAGGGGGCGAGGCGAGCAGTACTTC.

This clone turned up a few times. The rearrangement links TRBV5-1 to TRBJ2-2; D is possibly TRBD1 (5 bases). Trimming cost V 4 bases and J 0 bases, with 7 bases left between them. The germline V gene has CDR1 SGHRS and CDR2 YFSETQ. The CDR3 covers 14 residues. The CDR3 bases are TGCGCCAGCAGCCCGACAGCGAACACCGGGGAGCTGTTTTTT. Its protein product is CASSPTANTGELFF.

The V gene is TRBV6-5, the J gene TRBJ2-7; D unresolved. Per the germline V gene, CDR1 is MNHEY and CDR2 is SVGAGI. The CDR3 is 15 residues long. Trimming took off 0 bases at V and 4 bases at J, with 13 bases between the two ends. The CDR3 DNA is TGTGCCAGCAGTTACTCGAAGGGATCTCAGTACGAGCAGTACTTC. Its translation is CASSYSKGSQYEQYF.

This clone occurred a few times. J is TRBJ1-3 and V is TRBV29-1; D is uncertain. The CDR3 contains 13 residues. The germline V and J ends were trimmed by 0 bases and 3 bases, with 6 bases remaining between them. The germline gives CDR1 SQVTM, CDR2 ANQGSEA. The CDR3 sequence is CSVEEGFGNTIYF. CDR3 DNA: TGCAGCGTTGAAGAGGGATTTGGAAACACCATATATTTT.

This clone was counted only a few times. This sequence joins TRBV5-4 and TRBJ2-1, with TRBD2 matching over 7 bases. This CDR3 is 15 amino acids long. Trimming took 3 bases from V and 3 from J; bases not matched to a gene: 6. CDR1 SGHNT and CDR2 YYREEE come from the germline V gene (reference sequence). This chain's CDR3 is CASSSSGTIYNEQFF. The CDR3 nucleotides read TGTGCCAGCAGCTCCTCCGGGACTATCTACAATGAGCAGTTCTTC.

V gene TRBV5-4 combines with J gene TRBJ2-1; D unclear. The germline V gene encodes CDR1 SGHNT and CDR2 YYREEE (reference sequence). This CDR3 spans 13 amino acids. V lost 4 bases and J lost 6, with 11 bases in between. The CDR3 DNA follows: TGTGCCAGCAGCATCTCTATCCTCAATGAGCAGTTCTTC. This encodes CASSISILNEQFF.

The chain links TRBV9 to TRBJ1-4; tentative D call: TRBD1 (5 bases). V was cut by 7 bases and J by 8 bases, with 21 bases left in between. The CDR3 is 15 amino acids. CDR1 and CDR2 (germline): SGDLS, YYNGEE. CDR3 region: CASGPSGRTDEKLFF. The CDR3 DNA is TGTGCCAGCGGTCCTTCAGGGAGGACGGACGAAAAACTGTTTTTT. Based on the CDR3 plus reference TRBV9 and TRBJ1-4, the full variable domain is DSGVTQTPKHLITATGQRVTLRCSPRSGDLSVYWYQQSLDQGLQFLIQYYNGEERAKGNILERFSAQQFPDLHSELNLSSLELGDSALYFCASGPSGRTDEKLFFGSGTQLSVL.

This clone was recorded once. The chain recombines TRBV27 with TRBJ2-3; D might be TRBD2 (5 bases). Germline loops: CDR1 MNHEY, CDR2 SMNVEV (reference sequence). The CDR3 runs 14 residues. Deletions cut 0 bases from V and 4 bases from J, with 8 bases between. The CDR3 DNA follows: TGTGCCAGCAGTTTATCCGGACTTCCAGATACGCAGTATTTT. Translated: CASSLSGLPDTQYF.

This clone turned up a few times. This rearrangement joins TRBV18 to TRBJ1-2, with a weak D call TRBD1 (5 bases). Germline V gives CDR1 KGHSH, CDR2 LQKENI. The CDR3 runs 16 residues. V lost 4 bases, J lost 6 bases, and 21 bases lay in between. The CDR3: CASSQNQGLSQDGYTF. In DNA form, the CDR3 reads TGTGCCAGCTCACAGAATCAGGGACTATCACAGGATGGCTACACCTTC.

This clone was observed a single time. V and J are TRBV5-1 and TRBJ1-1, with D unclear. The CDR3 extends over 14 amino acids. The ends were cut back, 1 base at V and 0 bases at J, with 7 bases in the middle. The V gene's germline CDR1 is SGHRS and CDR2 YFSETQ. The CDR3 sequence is CASSLNNLNTEAFF. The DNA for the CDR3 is TGCGCCAGCAGCTTGAACAATTTGAACACTGAAGCTTTCTTT.

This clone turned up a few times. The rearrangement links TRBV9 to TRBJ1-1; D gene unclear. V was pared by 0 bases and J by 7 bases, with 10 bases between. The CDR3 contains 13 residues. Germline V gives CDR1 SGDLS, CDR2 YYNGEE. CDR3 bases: TGTGCCAGCAGCGTAGCAGTCGACGGTGAAGCTTTCTTT. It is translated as CASSVAVDGEAFF.

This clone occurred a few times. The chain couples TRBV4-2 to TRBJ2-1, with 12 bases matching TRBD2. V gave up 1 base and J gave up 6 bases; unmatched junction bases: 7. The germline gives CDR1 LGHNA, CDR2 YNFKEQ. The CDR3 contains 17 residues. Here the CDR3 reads CASSQGTSGTTGNEQFF. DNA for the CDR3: TGTGCCAGCAGCCAAGGGACTAGCGGGACCACGGGCAATGAGCAGTTCTTC.

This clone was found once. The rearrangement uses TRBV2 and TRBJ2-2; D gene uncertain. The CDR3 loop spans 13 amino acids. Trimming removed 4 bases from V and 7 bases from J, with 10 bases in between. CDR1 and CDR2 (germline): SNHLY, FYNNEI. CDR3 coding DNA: TGTGCCAGCAGTGTTAGGGCGAACGGGGAGCTGTTTTTT. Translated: CASSVRANGELFF.

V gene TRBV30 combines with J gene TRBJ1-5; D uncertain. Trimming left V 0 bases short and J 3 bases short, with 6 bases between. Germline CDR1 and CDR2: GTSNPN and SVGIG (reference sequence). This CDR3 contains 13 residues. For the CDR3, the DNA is TGTGCCTGGAGTGTCGAAGTCAATCAGCCCCAGCATTTT. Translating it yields CAWSVEVNQPQHF.

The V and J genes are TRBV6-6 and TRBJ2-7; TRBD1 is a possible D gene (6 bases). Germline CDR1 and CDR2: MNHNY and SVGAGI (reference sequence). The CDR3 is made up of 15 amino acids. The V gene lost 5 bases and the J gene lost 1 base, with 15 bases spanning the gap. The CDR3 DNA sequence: TGTGCCAGCAGTCCTCAGGACAGCACATCCTACGAGCAGTACTTC. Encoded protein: CASSPQDSTSYEQYF.